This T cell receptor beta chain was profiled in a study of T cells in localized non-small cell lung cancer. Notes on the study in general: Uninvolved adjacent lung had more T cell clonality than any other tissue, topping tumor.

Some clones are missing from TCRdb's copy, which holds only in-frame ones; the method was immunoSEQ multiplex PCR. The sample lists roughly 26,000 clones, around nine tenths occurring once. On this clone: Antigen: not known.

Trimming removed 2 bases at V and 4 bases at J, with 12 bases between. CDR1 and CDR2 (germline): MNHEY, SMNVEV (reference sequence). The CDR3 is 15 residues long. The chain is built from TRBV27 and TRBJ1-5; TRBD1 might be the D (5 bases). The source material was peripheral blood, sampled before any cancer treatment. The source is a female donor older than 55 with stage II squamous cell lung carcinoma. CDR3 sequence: CASSLAGGKNQPQHF. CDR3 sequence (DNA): TGTGCCAGCAGTTTAGCTGGGGGGAAGAATCAGCCCCAGCATTTT.